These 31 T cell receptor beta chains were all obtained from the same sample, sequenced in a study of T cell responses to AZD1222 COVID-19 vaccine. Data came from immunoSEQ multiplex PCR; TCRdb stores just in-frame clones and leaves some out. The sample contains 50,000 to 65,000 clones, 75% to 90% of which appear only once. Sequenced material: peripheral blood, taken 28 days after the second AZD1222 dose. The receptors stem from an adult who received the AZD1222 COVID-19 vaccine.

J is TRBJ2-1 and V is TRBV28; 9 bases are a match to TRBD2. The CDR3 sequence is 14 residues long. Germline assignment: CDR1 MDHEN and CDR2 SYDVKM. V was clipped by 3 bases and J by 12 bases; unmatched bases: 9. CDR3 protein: CASSLSGRISAQFF. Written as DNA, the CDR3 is TGTGCCAGCAGTTTGAGCGGGAGGATCAGCGCGCAGTTCTTC.

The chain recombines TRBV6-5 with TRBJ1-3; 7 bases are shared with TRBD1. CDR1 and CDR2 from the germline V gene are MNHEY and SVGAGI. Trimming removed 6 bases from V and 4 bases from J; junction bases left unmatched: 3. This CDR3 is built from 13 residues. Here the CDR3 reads CASSLQGGNTIYF. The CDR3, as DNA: TGTGCCAGCAGCCTACAGGGGGGAAACACCATATATTTT.

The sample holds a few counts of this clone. CDR3 sequence reads: CASSLFPGRNYGYTF. The CDR3 coding sequence is TGTGCCAGCAGCTTGTTCCCAGGGCGAAACTATGGCTACACCTTC. The chain links TRBV5-5 to TRBJ1-2, with D maybe TRBD1 (5 bases). There are 15 residues in the CDR3. CDR1 SGHKS and CDR2 YYEKEE come from the germline V gene (reference sequence). The V end was cut by 1 base, the J end by 2 bases, with 12 bases between.

For the CDR3, the DNA is TGTGCCAGCAGCCTAAGACAGGAGAACACTGAAGCTTTCTTT. Protein product: CASSLRQENTEAFF. The chain has TRBV7-9 and TRBJ1-1; D perhaps matches TRBD1 (6 bases). The V end was cut by 5 bases, the J end by 1 base, with 11 bases between. The V gene's germline CDR1 is SEHNR and CDR2 FQNEAQ (reference sequence). This CDR3 is built from 14 residues.

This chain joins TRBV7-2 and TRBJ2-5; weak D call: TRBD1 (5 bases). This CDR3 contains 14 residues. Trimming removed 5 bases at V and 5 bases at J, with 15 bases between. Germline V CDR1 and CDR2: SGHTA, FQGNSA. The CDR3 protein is CASSDTSKGETQYF. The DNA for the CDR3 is TGTGCCAGCAGCGATACCTCAAAGGGGGAGACCCAGTACTTC. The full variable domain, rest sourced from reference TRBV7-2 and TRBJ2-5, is GAGVSQSPSNKVTEKGKDVELRCDPISGHTALYWYRQSLGQGLEFLIYFQGNSAPDKSGLPSDRFSAERTGGSVSTLTIQRTQQEDSAVYLCASSDTSKGETQYFGPGTRLLVL.

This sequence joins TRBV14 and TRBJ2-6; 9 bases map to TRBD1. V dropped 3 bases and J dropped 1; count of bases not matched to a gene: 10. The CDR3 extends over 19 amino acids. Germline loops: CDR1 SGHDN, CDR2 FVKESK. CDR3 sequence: CASSQLQGAIVSGANVLTF. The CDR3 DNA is TGTGCCAGCAGCCAGCTACAGGGGGCTATAGTGTCTGGGGCCAACGTCCTGACTTTC.

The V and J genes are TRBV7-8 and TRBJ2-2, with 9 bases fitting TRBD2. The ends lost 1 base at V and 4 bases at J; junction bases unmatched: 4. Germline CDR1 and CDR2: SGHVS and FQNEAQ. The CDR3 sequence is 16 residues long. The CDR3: CASSLVASGATGELFF. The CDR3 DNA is TGTGCCAGCAGCTTAGTGGCTAGCGGGGCCACCGGGGAGCTGTTTTTT.

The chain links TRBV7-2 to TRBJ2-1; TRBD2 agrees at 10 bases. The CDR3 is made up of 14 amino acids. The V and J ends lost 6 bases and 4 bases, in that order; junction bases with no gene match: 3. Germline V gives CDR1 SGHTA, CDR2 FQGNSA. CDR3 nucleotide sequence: TGTGCCAGCAGATCTAGCGGGGGATACAATGAGCAGTTCTTC. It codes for CASRSSGGYNEQFF.

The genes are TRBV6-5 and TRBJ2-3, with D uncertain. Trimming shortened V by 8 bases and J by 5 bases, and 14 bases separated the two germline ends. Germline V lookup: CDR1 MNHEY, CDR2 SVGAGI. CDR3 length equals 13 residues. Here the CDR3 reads CASRFTTKDTQYF. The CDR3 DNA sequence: TGTGCCAGCCGGTTTACTACGAAAGATACGCAGTATTTT.

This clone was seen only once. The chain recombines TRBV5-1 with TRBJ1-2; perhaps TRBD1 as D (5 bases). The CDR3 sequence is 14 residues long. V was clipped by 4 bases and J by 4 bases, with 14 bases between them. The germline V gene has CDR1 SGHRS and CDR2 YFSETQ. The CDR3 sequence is CASSPQRTSYGYTF. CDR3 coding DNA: TGCGCCAGCAGCCCTCAACGGACATCCTATGGCTACACCTTC.

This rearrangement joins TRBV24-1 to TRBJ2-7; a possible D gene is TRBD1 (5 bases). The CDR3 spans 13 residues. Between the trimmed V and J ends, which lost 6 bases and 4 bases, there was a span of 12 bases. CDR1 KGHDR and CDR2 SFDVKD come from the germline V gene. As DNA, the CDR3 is TGTGCCACCAGTCCGGCAGGGAAATACGAGCAGTACTTC. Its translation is CATSPAGKYEQYF.

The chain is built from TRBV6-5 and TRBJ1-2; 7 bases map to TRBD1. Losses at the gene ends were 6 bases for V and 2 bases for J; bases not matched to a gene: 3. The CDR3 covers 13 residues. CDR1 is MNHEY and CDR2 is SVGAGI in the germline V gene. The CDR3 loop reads CASSRDSNYGYTF. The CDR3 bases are TGTGCCAGCAGCCGGGACAGCAACTATGGCTACACCTTC.

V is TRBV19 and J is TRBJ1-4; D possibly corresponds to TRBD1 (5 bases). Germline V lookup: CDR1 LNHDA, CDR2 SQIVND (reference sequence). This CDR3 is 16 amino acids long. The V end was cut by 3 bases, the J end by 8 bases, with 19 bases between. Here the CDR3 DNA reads TGTGCCAGTAGTATGGACCGGGACGGTAGAGGAGAAAAACTGTTTTTT. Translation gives CASSMDRDGRGEKLFF.

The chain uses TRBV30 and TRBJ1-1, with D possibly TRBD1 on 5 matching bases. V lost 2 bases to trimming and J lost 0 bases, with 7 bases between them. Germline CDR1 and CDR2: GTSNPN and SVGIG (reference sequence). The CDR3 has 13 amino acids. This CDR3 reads CAWSRQMNTEAFF. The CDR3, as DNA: TGTGCCTGGAGTAGACAGATGAACACTGAAGCTTTCTTT.

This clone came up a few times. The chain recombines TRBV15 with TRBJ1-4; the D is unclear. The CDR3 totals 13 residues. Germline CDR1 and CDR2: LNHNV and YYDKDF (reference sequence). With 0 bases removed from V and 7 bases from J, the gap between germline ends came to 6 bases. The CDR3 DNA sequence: TGTGCCACCAGCAGAGATCGCAGTGAAAAACTGTTTTTT. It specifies CATSRDRSEKLFF.

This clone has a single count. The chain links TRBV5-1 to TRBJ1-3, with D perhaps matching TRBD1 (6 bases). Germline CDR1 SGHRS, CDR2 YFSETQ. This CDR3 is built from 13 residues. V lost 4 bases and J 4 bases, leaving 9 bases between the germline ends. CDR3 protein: CASSRGQGNTIYF. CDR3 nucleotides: TGCGCCAGCAGCCGAGGACAGGGAAACACCATATATTTT.

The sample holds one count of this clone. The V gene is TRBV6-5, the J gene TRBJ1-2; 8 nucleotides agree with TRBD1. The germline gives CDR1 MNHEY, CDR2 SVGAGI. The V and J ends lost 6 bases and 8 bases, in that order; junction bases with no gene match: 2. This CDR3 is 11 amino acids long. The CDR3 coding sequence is TGTGCCAGCAGGGACAGGGACGGCTACACCTTC. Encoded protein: CASRDRDGYTF.

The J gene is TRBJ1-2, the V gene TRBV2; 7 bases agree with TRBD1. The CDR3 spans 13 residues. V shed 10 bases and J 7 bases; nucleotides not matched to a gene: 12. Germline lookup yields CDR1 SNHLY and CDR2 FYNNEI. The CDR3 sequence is CATAPTGVAGYTF. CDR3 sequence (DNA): TGTGCCACCGCACCCACAGGGGTTGCTGGCTACACCTTC.

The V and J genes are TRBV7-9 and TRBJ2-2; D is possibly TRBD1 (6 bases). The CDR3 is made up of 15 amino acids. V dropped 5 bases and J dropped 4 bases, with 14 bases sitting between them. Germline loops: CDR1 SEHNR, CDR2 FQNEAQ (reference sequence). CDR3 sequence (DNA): TGTGCCAGCAGCACACAGGGTTTGAGCACCGGGGAGCTGTTTTTT. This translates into CASSTQGLSTGELFF.

The CDR3 nucleotides read TGTGCCAGCAGTTTTGCTCAGGGCCAGCCCCAGCATTTT. The encoded protein is CASSFAQGQPQHF. The V call is TRBV2, the J call TRBJ1-5, with a weak D call TRBD1 (5 bases). Germline V gene sequence: CDR1 SNHLY, CDR2 FYNNEI. This CDR3 has 13 amino acids. Deletions cut 5 bases from V and 7 bases from J, with 12 bases between.

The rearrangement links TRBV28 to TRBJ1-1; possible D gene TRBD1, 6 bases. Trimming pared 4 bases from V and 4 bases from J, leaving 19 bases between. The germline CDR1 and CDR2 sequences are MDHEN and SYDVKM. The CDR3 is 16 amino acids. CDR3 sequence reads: CASSSPGHPRATEAFF. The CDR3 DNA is TGTGCCAGCAGTTCCCCGGGACACCCCAGGGCCACTGAAGCTTTCTTT.

The CDR3 here is CASSSPGGTYEQYF. For the CDR3, the DNA is TGTGCCAGCAGTTCCCCGGGGGGGACCTACGAGCAGTACTTC. The chain has TRBV28 and TRBJ2-7; 8 nucleotides line up with TRBD2. Germline V gene sequence: CDR1 MDHEN, CDR2 SYDVKM. V shed 4 bases, J shed 2 bases, and the junction held 4 bases outside the gene matches. This CDR3 has 14 residues.

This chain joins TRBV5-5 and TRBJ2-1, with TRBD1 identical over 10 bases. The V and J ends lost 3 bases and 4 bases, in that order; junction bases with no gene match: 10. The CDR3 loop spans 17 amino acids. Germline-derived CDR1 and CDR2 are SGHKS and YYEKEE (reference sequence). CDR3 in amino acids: CASSWTTGGRRYNEQFF. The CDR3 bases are TGTGCCAGCAGCTGGACGACAGGGGGCCGACGGTACAATGAGCAGTTCTTC.

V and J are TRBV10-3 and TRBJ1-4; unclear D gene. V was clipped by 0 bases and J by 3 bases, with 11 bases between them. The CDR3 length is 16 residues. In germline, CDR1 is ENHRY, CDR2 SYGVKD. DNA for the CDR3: TGTGCCATCAGTGAGTCGACTATCAGACCTAATGAAAAACTGTTTTTT. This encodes CAISESTIRPNEKLFF.

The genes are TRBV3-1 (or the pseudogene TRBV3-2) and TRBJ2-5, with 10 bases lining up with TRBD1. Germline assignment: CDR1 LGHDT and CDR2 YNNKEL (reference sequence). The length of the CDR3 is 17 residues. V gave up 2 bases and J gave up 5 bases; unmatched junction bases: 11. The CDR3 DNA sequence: TGTGCCAGCAGCCAAACGACAGGGGGCGCGGAGTTCGAGACCCAGTACTTC. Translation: CASSQTTGGAEFETQYF.

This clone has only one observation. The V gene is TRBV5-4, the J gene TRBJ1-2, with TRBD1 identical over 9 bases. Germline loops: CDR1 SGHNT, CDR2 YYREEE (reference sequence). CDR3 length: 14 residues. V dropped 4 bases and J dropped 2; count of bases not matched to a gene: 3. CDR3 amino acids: CASSRTGGNYGYTF. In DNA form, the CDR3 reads TGTGCCAGCAGCAGAACAGGGGGCAACTATGGCTACACCTTC.

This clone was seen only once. CDR3 DNA: TGCGCCAGCAGCCCCCAGTTCAGGCCACAAGAGACCCAGTACTTC. Its translation: CASSPQFRPQETQYF. The V gene is TRBV4-3, the J gene TRBJ2-5; D not resolved. CDR1 LGHNA and CDR2 YSLEER come from the germline V gene. CDR3 length: 15 amino acids. The V gene lost 4 bases and the J gene lost 2 bases, with 14 bases spanning the gap.

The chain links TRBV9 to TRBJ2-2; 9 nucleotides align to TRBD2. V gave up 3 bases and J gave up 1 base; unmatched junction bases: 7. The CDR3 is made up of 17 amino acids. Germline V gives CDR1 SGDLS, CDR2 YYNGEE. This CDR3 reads CASSARLLAGNTGELFF. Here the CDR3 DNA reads TGTGCCAGCAGCGCTCGGTTACTAGCGGGGAACACCGGGGAGCTGTTTTTT. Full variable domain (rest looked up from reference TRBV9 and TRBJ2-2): DSGVTQTPKHLITATGQRVTLRCSPRSGDLSVYWYQQSLDQGLQFLIQYYNGEERAKGNILERFSAQQFPDLHSELNLSSLELGDSALYFCASSARLLAGNTGELFFGEGSRLTVL.

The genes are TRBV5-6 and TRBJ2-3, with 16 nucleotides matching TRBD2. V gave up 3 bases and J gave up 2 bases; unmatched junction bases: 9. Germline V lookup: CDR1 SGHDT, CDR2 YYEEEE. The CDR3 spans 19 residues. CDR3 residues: CASSSQGTSGGAITDTQYF. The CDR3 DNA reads TGTGCCAGCAGCTCACAAGGGACTAGCGGGGGGGCCATCACAGATACGCAGTATTTT.

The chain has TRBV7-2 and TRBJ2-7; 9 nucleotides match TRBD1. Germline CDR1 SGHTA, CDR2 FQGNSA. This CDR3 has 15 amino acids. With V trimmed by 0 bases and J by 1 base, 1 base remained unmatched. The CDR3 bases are TGTGCCAGCAGCTTAGCGACAGGGGGATCCTACGAGCAGTACTTC. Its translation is CASSLATGGSYEQYF.

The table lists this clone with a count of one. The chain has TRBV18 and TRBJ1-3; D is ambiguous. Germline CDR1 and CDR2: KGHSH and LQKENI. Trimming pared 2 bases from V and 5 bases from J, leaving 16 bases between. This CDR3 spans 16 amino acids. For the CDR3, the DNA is TGTGCCAGCTCACCAGGGGTCGGGTCCCAGCGAAACACCATATATTTT. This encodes CASSPGVGSQRNTIYF.